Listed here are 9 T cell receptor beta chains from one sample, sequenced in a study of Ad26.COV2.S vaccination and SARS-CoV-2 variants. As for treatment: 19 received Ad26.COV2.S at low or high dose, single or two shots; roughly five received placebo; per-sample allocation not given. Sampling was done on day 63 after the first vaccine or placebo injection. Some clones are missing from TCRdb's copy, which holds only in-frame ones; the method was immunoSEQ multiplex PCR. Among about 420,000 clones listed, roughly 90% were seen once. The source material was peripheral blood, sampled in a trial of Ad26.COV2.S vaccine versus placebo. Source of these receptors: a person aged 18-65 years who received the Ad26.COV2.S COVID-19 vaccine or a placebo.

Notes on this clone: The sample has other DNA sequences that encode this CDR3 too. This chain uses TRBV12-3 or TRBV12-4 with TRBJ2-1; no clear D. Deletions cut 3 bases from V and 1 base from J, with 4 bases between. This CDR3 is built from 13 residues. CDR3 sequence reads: CASSFVSYNEQFF. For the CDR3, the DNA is TGTGCCAGCAGTTTCGTTTCCTACAATGAGCAGTTCTTC.

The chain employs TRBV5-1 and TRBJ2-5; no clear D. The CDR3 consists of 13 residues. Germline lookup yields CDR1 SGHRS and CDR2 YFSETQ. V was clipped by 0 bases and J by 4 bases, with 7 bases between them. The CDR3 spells CASSLAGGETQYF. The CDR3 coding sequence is TGCGCCAGCAGCTTGGCCGGCGGAGAGACCCAGTACTTC.

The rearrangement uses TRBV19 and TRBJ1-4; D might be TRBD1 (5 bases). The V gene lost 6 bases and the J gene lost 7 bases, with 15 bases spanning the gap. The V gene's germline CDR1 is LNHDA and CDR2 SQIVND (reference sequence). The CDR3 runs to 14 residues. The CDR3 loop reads CASSIGQRGEKLFF. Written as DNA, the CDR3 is TGTGCCAGTAGCATTGGACAACGAGGTGAAAAACTGTTTTTT.

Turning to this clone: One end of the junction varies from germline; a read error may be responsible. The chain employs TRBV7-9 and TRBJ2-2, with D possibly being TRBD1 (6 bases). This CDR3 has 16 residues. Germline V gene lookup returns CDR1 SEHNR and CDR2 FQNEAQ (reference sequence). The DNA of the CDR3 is TGTGCCAGCAGCCTCACGGGACATGCGAACGCCGGGGAGCTGTTTTTT. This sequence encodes CASSLTGHANAGELFF.

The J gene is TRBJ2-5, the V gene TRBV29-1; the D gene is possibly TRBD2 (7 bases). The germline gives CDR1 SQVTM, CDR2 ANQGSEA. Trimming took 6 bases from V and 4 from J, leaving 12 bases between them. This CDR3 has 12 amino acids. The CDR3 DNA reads TGCAGCGTAGTAGGGGGGGGAGAGACCCAGTACTTC. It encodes CSVVGGGETQYF.

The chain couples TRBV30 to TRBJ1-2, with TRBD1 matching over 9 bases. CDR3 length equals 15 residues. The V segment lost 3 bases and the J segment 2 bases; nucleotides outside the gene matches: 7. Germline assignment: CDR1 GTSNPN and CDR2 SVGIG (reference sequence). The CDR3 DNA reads TGTGCCTGGAGCAGTTTCGGACAGGGGAACTATGGCTACACCTTC. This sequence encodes CAWSSFGQGNYGYTF.

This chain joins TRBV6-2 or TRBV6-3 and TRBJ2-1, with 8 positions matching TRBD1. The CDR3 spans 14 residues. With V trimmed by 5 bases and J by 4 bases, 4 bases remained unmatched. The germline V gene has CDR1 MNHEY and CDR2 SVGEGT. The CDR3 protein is CASSLDRVYNEQFF. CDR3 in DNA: TGTGCCAGCAGTCTGGACAGGGTTTACAATGAGCAGTTCTTC.

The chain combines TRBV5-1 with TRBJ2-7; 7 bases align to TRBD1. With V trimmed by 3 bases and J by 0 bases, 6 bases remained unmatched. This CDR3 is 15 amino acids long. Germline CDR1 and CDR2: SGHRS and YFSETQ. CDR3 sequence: CASSSGQLNSYEQYF. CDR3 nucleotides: TGCGCCAGCAGCTCGGGACAGCTAAACTCCTACGAGCAGTACTTC.

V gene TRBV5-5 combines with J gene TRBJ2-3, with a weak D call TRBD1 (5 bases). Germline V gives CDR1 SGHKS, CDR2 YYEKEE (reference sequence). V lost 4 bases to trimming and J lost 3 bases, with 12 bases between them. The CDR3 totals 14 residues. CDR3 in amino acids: CASSPTDRTDTQYF. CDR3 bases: TGTGCCAGCAGCCCGACAGATAGGACAGATACGCAGTATTTT.